This TCR beta chain was recorded in a study of T cells in Graves' hyperthyroidism and ophthalmopathy. This clonotype appeared many times. Its antigen is undetermined. The CDR3 regions of TCR beta were amplified from RNA transcripts. Primed by the HTBI set, a first-round RT-PCR was run on the TCR CDR3. TCRdb re-called the multiplex PCR reads with MiXCR, one entry per CDR3 protein. The table shows roughly 640,000 distinct CDR3 sequences, with 16% occurring only once. Orbital computed tomography and thyroid ultrasound, together with serum TRAb and thyroxine and clinical symptoms, were used for diagnoses. This sample holds PBMCs from roughly 10 ml fresh peripheral blood. V gave up 0 bases and J gave up 1 base, with 14 bases separating them. This CDR3 region has 16 residues. Germline V gene data show CDR1 as DFQATT and CDR2 as SNEGSKA (reference sequence). Overall study results and limits: Prediction of ophthalmopathy progression came a median around 7.1 months pre-onset. Ophthalmopathy and stable hyperthyroidism were told apart by a 13 V-J model.

The clonotype originates from a woman between 35 and 50 years old with Graves' ophthalmopathy. The chain joins TRBV20-1 to TRBJ2-3, with a tentative D call TRBD2 (6 bases). Sequenced sample: blood. The CDR3 sequence is CSARERGQRGTDTQYF. The CDR3 bases are TGCAGTGCTAGAGAGCGCGGCCAGCGGGGCACAGATACGCAGTATTTT.